Listed here is a single TCR beta chain. Clones were sequenced by immunoSEQ multiplex PCR, and TCRdb holds only the in-frame ones, with some missing. The sample contains around 11,000 clones, 55% to 70% of which appear only once. This record comes from a study of sequential checkpoint blockade in melanoma. Treatment reported: randomized to nivolumab then ipilimumab (arm A) or the reverse (arm B). PBMC sorting kept live CD3+CD8+ cells without CD19 or CD56. Sequencing used CD8+ T cells sorted from blood (inferred from file names), obtained from a patient given nivolumab and ipilimumab in sequence. This sequence originates from a human donor with melanoma.

The CDR3 DNA follows: TGTGCCAGCAGCTCCTCCGGGACTAGCGGACATCCGCGGGGTGAGCAGTTCTTC. It is translated as CASSSSGTSGHPRGEQFF. The gene calls are TRBV7-6 and TRBJ2-1; 11 nucleotides agree with TRBD2. The V segment lost 4 bases and the J segment 9 bases; nucleotides outside the gene matches: 17. The CDR3 loop spans 18 amino acids. Germline V gene lookup returns CDR1 SGHVS and CDR2 FNYEAQ. Full variable domain (outside the CDR3, taken from reference TRBV7-6 and TRBJ2-1): GAGVSQSPRYKVTKRGQDVALRCDPISGHVSLYWYRQALGQGPEFLTYFNYEAQQDKSGLPNDRFSAERPEGSISTLTIQRTEQRDSAMYRCASSSSGTSGHPRGEQFFGPGTRLTVL.